This T cell receptor (beta chain) was recovered during a study of blood T cell repertoires in COVID-19 (dated by TCRdb to the early 2020s). Background for the entire study: Samples from collaborators originated in the United States, Italy and Spain and spanned both the acute and convalescent phases of COVID-19. The prospective study material was composed of cDNA or gDNA derived from T cells, B-cell-depleted T cells, or PBMCs. The dataset comprised deeply sampled blood TCRbeta repertoires from subjects exposed to, actively infected with, or recovered from COVID-19. The repertoires were made available in a free public database intended to serve as a resource for research on the immune response to SARS-CoV-2. Samples came from the ongoing ImmuneRACE study (first 160 participants) plus 1,254 subjects from 6 global collaborators. The sample metadata nearly always contained a de-identified subject ID, COVID-19 status, age in years and sex. Where available, HLA class I and class II types were obtained from metadata supplied by the sample provider rather than from assay-based typing.

Beyond this particular receptor, the publication reports: How much clinical and demographic metadata was included differed by source and by participant, and the metadata was provided uncurated.

The immunoSEQ Assay, a bias-controlled multiplex PCR, was used to amplify TCRbeta CDR3 regions from genomic DNA. The original pipeline was this. The number of nucleated cells in each sample was estimated by amplification of reference gene primers within the assay. To quantify the absolute abundance of each unique TCRbeta CDR3 rearrangement, sequence reads were collapsed and filtered. For each sample, productive Simpson clonality was calculated as the square root of Simpson's diversity index across productive rearrangements. In TCRdb, the immuneACCESS table is reduced to in-frame sequences with V and J assigned. These tables do not hold every clone; where another copy was compared, an unresolved V gene accounts for under half, and the others remain unexplained. V, J and clone size reflect that table, while D and trimming were determined from the DNA. The sample table lists roughly 200,000 clones, 75% to 90% of them with a count of one. The top ten hold less than 4.5% of the sample.

Details on this clone: The target of this receptor is not known. No per-base quality is available; no much larger clone lies one base away.

Germline trimming amounts to 1 base on V and 7 bases on J, with 11 as the count of junction bases outside the gene matches. The CDR3 runs 17 amino acids, cysteine and phenylalanine included. The sequence is cut down to CDR3 DNA, 51 bases in frame from base 1. The CDR1 and CDR2 encoded by the germline V gene are SGHVS and FNYEAQ. Enrolling through a virtual design, the prospective study's participants ranged in age from roughly 18 to 95 years and lived across approximately 25 United States geographic areas. In the prospective study, participants were assigned to cohorts based on the clinical history participants reported in a screening survey and a study questionnaire. Each participant in the prospective study had whole blood, serum and a nasopharyngeal or oropharyngeal swab collected by mobile phlebotomists. Additional blood draws and questionnaires over a 2-month period could optionally be provided by prospective study participants. Blood samples from the prospective study were shipped frozen or at room temperature prior to DNA extraction.

This receptor was identified in a middle-aged woman with acute COVID-19. The sequence joins TRBV7-6 to TRBJ2-7, and 12 bases in between align with TRBD1. The sequencing input was PBMCs or T cells enriched from blood (not recorded which). The DNA sequence is TGTGCCAGCAGCTTAGGGGGCCCGGGACAGGGGGCAGGGGAGCAGTACTTC. Translation gives CASSLGGPGQGAGEQYF.